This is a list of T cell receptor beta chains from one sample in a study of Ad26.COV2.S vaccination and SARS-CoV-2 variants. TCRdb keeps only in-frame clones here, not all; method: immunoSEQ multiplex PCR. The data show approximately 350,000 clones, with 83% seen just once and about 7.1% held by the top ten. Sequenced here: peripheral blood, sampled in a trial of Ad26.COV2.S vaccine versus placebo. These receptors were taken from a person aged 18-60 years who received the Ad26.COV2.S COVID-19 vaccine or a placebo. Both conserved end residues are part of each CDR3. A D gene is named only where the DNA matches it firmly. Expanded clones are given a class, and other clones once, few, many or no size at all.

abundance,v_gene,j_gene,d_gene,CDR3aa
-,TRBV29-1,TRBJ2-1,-,CSVDRWAQGNEQFF
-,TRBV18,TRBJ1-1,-,CASSPGQTGTEAFF
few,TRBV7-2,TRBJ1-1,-,CASSSRRSGVGEAFF
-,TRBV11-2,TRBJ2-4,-,CASSSRLAKNIQYF
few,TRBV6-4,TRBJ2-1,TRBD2,CASSESSGGNEQFF
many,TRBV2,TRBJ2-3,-,CASRGTGTMQYF
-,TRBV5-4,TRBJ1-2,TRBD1,CASSNDRGYYGYTF
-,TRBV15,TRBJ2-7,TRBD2,CATSRDSIGGSEQYF
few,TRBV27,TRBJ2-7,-,CASSDRAGDEQYF
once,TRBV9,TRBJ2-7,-,CASSQGVGYYEQYF
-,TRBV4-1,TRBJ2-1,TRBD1,CASSLLPHGQANEQFF
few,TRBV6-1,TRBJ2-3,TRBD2,CASSVSLAGGTDTQYF
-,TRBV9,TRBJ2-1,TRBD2,CASSVGGFSYNEQFF
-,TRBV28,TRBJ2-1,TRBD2,CASRGAGGSYNEQFF
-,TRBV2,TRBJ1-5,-,CASSGEGLQPQHF
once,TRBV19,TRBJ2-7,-,CASSIYDSSYEQYF
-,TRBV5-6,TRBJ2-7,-,CASSSEAWYEQYF
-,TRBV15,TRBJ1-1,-,CATSWVTNTEAFF
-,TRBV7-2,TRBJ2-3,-,CASSLALPLTSTDTQYF
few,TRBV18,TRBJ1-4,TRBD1,CASSPTGGLGEKLFF
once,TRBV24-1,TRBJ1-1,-,CATSHPDGKAFF
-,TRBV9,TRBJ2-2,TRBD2,CASSVGLAPGELFF
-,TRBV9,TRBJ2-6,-,CASSRTSGANVLTF
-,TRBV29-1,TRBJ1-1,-,CSASQGRDTEAFF
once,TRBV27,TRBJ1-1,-,CASSSPWGSGGHEAFF
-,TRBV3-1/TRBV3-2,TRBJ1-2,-,CASSQDRSRVRFGGYTF
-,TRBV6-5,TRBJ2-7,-,CASSYSKGPFYEQYF
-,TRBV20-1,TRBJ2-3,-,CSASLGADTQYF
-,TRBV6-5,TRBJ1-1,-,CASRPILDFRREAFF